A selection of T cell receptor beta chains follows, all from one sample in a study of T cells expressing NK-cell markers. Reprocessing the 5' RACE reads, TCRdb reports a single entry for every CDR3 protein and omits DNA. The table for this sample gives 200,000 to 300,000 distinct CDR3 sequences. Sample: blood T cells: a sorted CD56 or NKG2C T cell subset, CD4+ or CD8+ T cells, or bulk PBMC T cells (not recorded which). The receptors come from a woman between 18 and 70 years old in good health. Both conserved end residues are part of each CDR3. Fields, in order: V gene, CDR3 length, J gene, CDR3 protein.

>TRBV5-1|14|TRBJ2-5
CASSLVAFQETQYF
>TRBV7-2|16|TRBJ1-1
CASSSYAGTIYTEAFF
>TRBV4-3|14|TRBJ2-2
CASSQGGGTGELFF
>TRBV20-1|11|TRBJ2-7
CSARVGAEQYF
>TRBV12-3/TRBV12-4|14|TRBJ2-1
CASSLGGSRDEQFF
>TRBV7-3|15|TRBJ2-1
CASSSSSGSHNEQFF
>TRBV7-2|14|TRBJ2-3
CASSLDGGADTQYF
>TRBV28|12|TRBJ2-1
CASSLIAREQFF
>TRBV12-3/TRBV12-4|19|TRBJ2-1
CASTVTTSPGTSGRNEQFF
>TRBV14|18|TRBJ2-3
CASSQRNSLGLQSHTQYF
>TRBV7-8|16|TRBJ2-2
CASSRRQGPRPGELFF
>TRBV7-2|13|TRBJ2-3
CASSLQGWDTQYF
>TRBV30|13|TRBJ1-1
CAWTGRRNTEAFF
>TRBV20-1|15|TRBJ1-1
CSASPLDRVNTEAFF
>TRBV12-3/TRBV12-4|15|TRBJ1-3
CASSLRAGGWDTIYF
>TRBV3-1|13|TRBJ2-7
CASTSQWGYEQYF
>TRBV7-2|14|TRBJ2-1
CASSTTSGSTEQFF
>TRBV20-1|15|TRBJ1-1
CSARGWRGADTEAFF